This is a list of T cell receptor beta chains from one sample in a study of Graves' ophthalmopathy and Graves' hyperthyroidism. Via MiXCR, TCRdb re-called the multiplex PCR reads, giving one row per CDR3 protein. The sample contains about 740,000 distinct CDR3 sequences, roughly two fifths of which appear only once. The sequenced sample was peripheral blood. Receptors were obtained from an adult man with Graves' ophthalmopathy. Each CDR3 is given with its conserved first and last residue. The D gene is left open where the match is weak. Size is stated for part of the rows, as once, few or many counts, or as a class when the clone is expanded.

D: TRBD1
size: many
V: TRBV15
J: TRBJ2-5
CDR3: CATSRAGTGQETQYF
DNA: TGTGCCACCAGCAGAGCCGGGACAGGCCAAGAGACCCAGTACTTC

D: TRBD1
size: few
V: TRBV25-1
J: TRBJ2-2
CDR3: CASQRQGDTGELFF
DNA: TGTGCCAGCCAAAGACAGGGGGACACCGGGGAGCTGTTTTTT

D: TRBD1
size: many
V: TRBV24-1
J: TRBJ1-1
CDR3: CATKETGGTEAFF
DNA: TGTGCCACCAAGGAGACAGGGGGCACTGAAGCTTTCTTT

D: -
size: -
V: TRBV10-3
J: TRBJ1-2
CDR3: CAISARTSGQETYGYTF
DNA: TGTGCCATCAGTGCCCGGACTAGCGGACAAGAGACCTATGGCTACACCTTC

D: -
size: -
V: TRBV29-1
J: TRBJ1-1
CDR3: CSVGRGRPNTEAFF
DNA: TGCAGCGTTGGGAGGGGCAGACCGAACACTGAAGCTTTCTTT

D: -
size: -
V: TRBV10-3
J: TRBJ2-7
CDR3: CAISESDSGLSTYEQYF
DNA: TGTGCCATCAGTGAGTCTGACAGCGGGTTGAGCACCTACGAGCAGTACTTC

D: -
size: -
V: TRBV9
J: TRBJ1-6
CDR3: CASSPFSKLNSPLHF
DNA: TGTGCCAGCAGCCCCTTCAGCAAACTTAATTCACCCCTCCACTTT

D: TRBD1
size: many
V: TRBV4-3
J: TRBJ1-1
CDR3: CASSQTDRANTEAFF
DNA: TGCGCCAGCAGCCAAACCGACAGGGCGAACACTGAAGCTTTCTTT

D: -
size: -
V: TRBV12-3/TRBV12-4
J: TRBJ2-5
CDR3: CASTPGRIQETQYF
DNA: TGTGCCAGCACCCCGGGACGGATCCAAGAGACCCAGTACTTC

D: -
size: many
V: TRBV29-1
J: TRBJ2-5
CDR3: CSVTTEGETQYF
DNA: TGCAGCGTGACGACAGAGGGGGAGACCCAGTACTTC

D: TRBD1
size: many
V: TRBV29-1
J: TRBJ1-2
CDR3: CSVGVQGWDGYTF
DNA: TGCAGCGTTGGCGTACAGGGGTGGGATGGCTACACCTTC

D: TRBD1
size: -
V: TRBV10-2
J: TRBJ2-7
CDR3: CASTPRDRGINEQYF
DNA: TGTGCCAGCACCCCCCGGGACAGGGGAATCAACGAGCAGTACTTC

D: TRBD1
size: few
V: TRBV20-1
J: TRBJ1-1
CDR3: CSAEATGGTEAFF
DNA: TGCAGTGCTGAAGCGACAGGGGGCACTGAAGCTTTCTTT

D: TRBD1
size: many
V: TRBV7-2
J: TRBJ2-5
CDR3: CASSPTGGGGTQYF
DNA: TGTGCCAGCAGCCCGACAGGGGGGGGCGGGACCCAGTACTTC

D: TRBD1
size: -
V: TRBV20-1
J: TRBJ1-5
CDR3: CSARQGGSRQPQHF
DNA: TGCAGTGCTAGACAAGGGGGCTCTAGGCAGCCCCAGCATTTT

D: TRBD2
size: -
V: TRBV28
J: TRBJ2-7
CDR3: CASSPHSGGTYEQYF
DNA: TGTGCCAGCAGTCCACACTCCGGGGGGACCTACGAGCAGTACTTC

D: -
size: many
V: TRBV19
J: TRBJ1-4
CDR3: CASSTSTNEKLFF
DNA: TGTGCCAGTAGTACATCAACTAATGAAAAACTGTTTTTT

D: -
size: many
V: TRBV7-9
J: TRBJ1-1
CDR3: CASRWGADGEAFF
DNA: TGTGCCAGCAGATGGGGCGCTGACGGTGAAGCTTTCTTT

D: TRBD2
size: -
V: TRBV7-2
J: TRBJ2-7
CDR3: CASSPTPASGGEEQYF
DNA: TGTGCCAGCAGCCCGACCCCGGCTAGCGGGGGTGAAGAGCAGTACTTC

D: -
size: once
V: TRBV7-2
J: TRBJ2-5
CDR3: CASSLEGPSRGQYF
DNA: TGTGCCAGCAGCTTGGAAGGTCCCTCGCGAGGGCAGTACTTC